This TCR beta chain came from a study of T cell changes during pregnancy in multiple sclerosis. CDR1 SGHNT and CDR2 YENEEA come from the germline V gene. This CDR3 is built from 17 residues. J gave up 4 bases and V 2 bases, and 10 bases lay outside the gene matches. The method was immunoSEQ multiplex PCR; TCRdb's version includes in-frame clones alone and lacks a portion of them. This table holds 40,000 to 55,000 clones, approximately 92% found once. The source material was peripheral blood. The chain joins TRBV11-3 to TRBJ2-3, with TRBD2 matching 9 bases. The origin of this receptor is a female donor with multiple sclerosis, enrolled in a pregnancy study. The chain's CDR3 is CASSLKISGSMPDTQYF. In nucleotides, the CDR3 is TGTGCCAGCAGCTTAAAGATTAGCGGGAGTATGCCAGATACGCAGTATTTT.